A selection of T cell receptor beta chains follows, all from one sample in a study of shared clonotypes between healthy human individuals. Assay used: immunoSEQ multiplex PCR; TCRdb lists only in-frame clones, some missing. The sample includes about 510,000 clones, 96% of them seen just once. The specimen sequenced was naive CD4+ T cells sorted from blood. The receptor source for this set is a woman aged 25 to 39 in good health. CDR3s include the opening cysteine and the closing phenylalanine or tryptophan. A D gene is named only where the DNA matches it firmly. For some rows the clone size is stated as once, few or many, or as a class when expanded; others skip it.

CAISQEDGSAYEQYF,TGTGCCATCAGTCAAGAAGACGGGAGCGCCTACGAGCAGTACTTC,.,TRBV10-3,TRBJ2-7,.
CASSPLAGQPADTEAFF,TGTGCCAGCAGCCCCCTCGCGGGGCAGCCAGCTGACACTGAAGCTTTCTTT,.,TRBV7-9,TRBJ1-1,.
CASSSTRGSVYGYTF,TGTGCCAGCAGTTCAACTAGGGGAAGTGTCTATGGCTACACCTTC,.,TRBV28,TRBJ1-2,.
CASSLQGDQPQHF,TGTGCCAGTAGTTTACAGGGGGACCAGCCCCAGCATTTT,few,TRBV19,TRBJ1-5,TRBD1
CAISDRTGQGTDTQYF,TGTGCCATCAGTGATCGGACAGGGCAAGGCACAGATACGCAGTATTTT,.,TRBV10-3,TRBJ2-3,TRBD1
CAWRTGDNSPLHF,TGTGCCTGGCGGACAGGCGATAATTCACCCCTCCACTTT,.,TRBV30,TRBJ1-6,TRBD1
CASSYRGRGNTIYF,TGTGCCAGCAGTTACAGGGGAAGGGGAAACACCATATATTTT,.,TRBV6-5,TRBJ1-3,.
CAWSMGDSGANVLTF,TGTGCCTGGAGTATGGGGGACTCTGGGGCCAACGTCCTGACTTTC,.,TRBV30,TRBJ2-6,.
CASSLVTGTGEPYGYTF,TGCGCCAGCAGCTTGGTAACCGGGACAGGGGAACCCTATGGCTACACCTTC,.,TRBV5-1,TRBJ1-2,TRBD1
CASSFSWDEQYF,TGTGCCAGCAGTTTTTCCTGGGACGAGCAGTACTTC,.,TRBV28,TRBJ2-7,.
CASSSGLASTGELFF,TGTGCCAGCAGCTCGGGACTAGCAAGCACCGGGGAGCTGTTTTTT,.,TRBV11-3,TRBJ2-2,TRBD2
CASRGLAETQYF,TGTGCCAGTCGAGGTCTGGCGGAGACCCAGTACTTC,.,TRBV27,TRBJ2-5,.
CASSRNQGAPGELFF,TGTGCCAGCAGCCGGAACCAGGGGGCACCCGGGGAGCTGTTTTTT,.,TRBV7-3,TRBJ2-2,TRBD1
CASSSTPGLYTEAFF,TGTGCCAGCAGTTCAACACCGGGACTGTACACTGAAGCTTTCTTT,.,TRBV28,TRBJ1-1,.
CASTGVFTAVKPYEQYF,TGCGCCAGCACCGGGGTCTTCACAGCGGTTAAACCCTACGAGCAGTACTTC,.,TRBV4-1,TRBJ2-7,.
CASSQGASGGPSSYEQYF,TGTGCCAGCAGCCAGGGGGCTTCCGGCGGACCGAGCTCCTACGAGCAGTACTTC,.,TRBV11-3,TRBJ2-7,TRBD1
CASSLFSGANNEQFF,TGCGCCAGCAGCTTGTTTAGCGGGGCAAACAATGAGCAGTTCTTC,.,TRBV5-1,TRBJ2-1,TRBD2